The entry below gives a single T cell receptor (beta chain) sequence along with its context. The antigen is not known. The data belong to a study of cytomegalovirus exposure and HLA in healthy donors. A multiplex PCR was run with 60 Vbeta primers and 13 Jbeta primers. Only in-frame clones appear in the TCRdb table, and some are missing; sequencing was by immunoSEQ multiplex PCR. The sample holds 100,000 to 150,000 clones, about two thirds seen once. General study results and limits: Within an earlier analysis, most TCR beta V segments proved productive either about 90% or about 30% of the time. Most TCR sequences were uncommon, yet certain public TCRs appeared in many donors. Later analysis associated a missense DCLRE1C variant with TCR beta V- and J-gene trimming. Common viral pathogens (according to a later analysis) appeared linked to several of the most significant clusters.

V was cut by 3 bases and J by 9 bases, with 9 bases left in between. This CDR3 region has 12 residues. Germline CDR1 is MNHEY and CDR2 is SMNVEV (reference sequence). The clonotype comes from a human donor in good health. The sequenced sample was PBMCs. The V and J genes are TRBV27 and TRBJ2-1; D remains ambiguous. The CDR3 is CASSFRGSEQFF. The CDR3 DNA reads TGTGCCAGCAGTTTTCGAGGATCTGAGCAGTTCTTC.